This T cell receptor beta chain emerged from a study of blood T cell repertoires in COVID-19. The wider study: The United States, Italy and Spain provided the acute and convalescent COVID-19 samples.

Germline V gives CDR1 KGHSH, CDR2 LQKENI. The CDR3 extends over 17 amino acids. Between the trimmed V and J ends, which lost 1 base and 2 bases, there was a span of 17 bases. In the original analysis: Reference gene primer amplification yielded estimated nucleated cell counts. TCRdb keeps only in-frame clones here, not all; method: immunoSEQ multiplex PCR. That table gives V, J and clone size, and the DNA gave D and trimming. Altogether 15,000 to 20,000 clones are present, roughly four fifths being singletons, with the ten largest covering about 9%. Sequenced input: peripheral blood. J is TRBJ1-2 and V is TRBV18, with unresolved D. This receptor was obtained from a human donor in a cohort sampled during active COVID-19. The CDR3, as DNA: TGTGCCAGCTCACCACTGCCCTTTTCTGACATAAACTATGGCTACACCTTC. It is translated as CASSPLPFSDINYGYTF. Drawing the rest from reference TRBV18 and TRBJ1-2, the complete variable domain is NAGVMQNPRHLVRRRGQEARLRCSPMKGHSHVYWYRQLPEEGLKFMVYLQKENIIDESGMPKERFSAEFPKEGPSILRIQQVVRGDSAAYFCASSPLPFSDINYGYTFGSGTRLTVV.